A selection of T cell receptor beta chains follows, all from one sample in a study of blood T cell repertoires in COVID-19. Data came from immunoSEQ multiplex PCR; TCRdb stores just in-frame clones and leaves some out. The profile shows around 71,000 clones, approximately 80% of them singletons. The sequenced material came from peripheral blood. The receptors stem from a man under 40 with COVID-19, enrolled during active disease. Each CDR3 is given with its conserved first and last residue. Each record gives: CDR3 DNA, CDR3 protein, D gene, clone size, J gene, V gene. D genes are given only for firm matches. Some rows have no size entry. The others give once, few or many, or a class for an expanded clone.

TGCGCCAGTACTACGCCGACAGGGGCCGCCAATCAGCCCCAGCATTTT CASTTPTGAANQPQHF TRBD1 NA TRBJ1-5 TRBV23-1
TGTGCCAGCACCCCGGACAGGGAGGCGAACACTGAAGCTTTCTTT CASTPDREANTEAFF TRBD1 NA TRBJ1-1 TRBV6-5
TGTGCCAGCGTCCGAGACAGGGGAGTCGAAAAACTGTTTTTT CASVRDRGVEKLFF TRBD1 NA TRBJ1-4 TRBV6-6
TGTGCCAGCAGCCCAAGGAACAGGGGGCTGGGAACTGAAGCTTTCTTT CASSPRNRGLGTEAFF TRBD1 NA TRBJ1-1 TRBV5-6
TGTGCCACCAGACCCAATCAGGGGGCCGGTGGCTACACCTTC CATRPNQGAGGYTF TRBD1 once TRBJ1-2 TRBV24-1
TGTGCCAGCAGCTTAGGGAGATCCTACAATGAGCAGTTCTTC CASSLGRSYNEQFF NA NA TRBJ2-1 TRBV7-2
TGTGCCAGCAGTGAAGGTAGCGGGAGTAATGAGCAGTTCTTC CASSEGSGSNEQFF TRBD2 NA TRBJ2-1 TRBV6-4
TGTGCCACCAGCAGGGACAGGGGCCGGGCGGCAGCTTTCTTT CATSRDRGRAAAFF TRBD1 NA TRBJ1-1 TRBV15
TGTGCCAGCTCCTCCTCGGCGGGAGGGCTCTACGAGCAGTACTTC CASSSSAGGLYEQYF TRBD2 NA TRBJ2-7 TRBV18
TGTGCCACTTCCCGGGACATCCTCTACGAGCAGTACTTC CATSRDILYEQYF NA once TRBJ2-7 TRBV19